The rows below give T cell receptor beta chains drawn from one sample of a study of identical twins. TCRdb re-called the 5' RACE reads with MiXCR, one entry per CDR3 protein. Of a few hundred thousand distinct CDR3 sequences detected, about 16% appear once; the ten largest clones hold less than 0.5%. A further study also used this sample, focusing on yellow fever vaccine responses in identical twins.

Input material: CD4+ T cells sorted from blood. The receptors derive from a woman younger than 30 in good health. CDR3s include the opening cysteine and the closing phenylalanine or tryptophan. A D gene is named only where the DNA matches it firmly. Rows give clone size only sometimes, using once, few, many, or a class for an expanded clone.

>TRBD2|TRBJ2-7|TRBV2|few
TGTGCCAGCAGTGAACCGAACAGACTAGCGGGAGCCTACGAGCAGTACTTC
CASSEPNRLAGAYEQYF
>TRBD1|TRBJ2-4|TRBV18|few
TGTGCCAGCTCACCAGGGACAGGGGCAAACATTCAGTACTTC
CASSPGTGANIQYF
>TRBD1|TRBJ1-3|TRBV6-1|-
TGTGCCAGCACCCAGGGACAGTTAATCTCTGGAAACACCATATATTTT
CASTQGQLISGNTIYF
>-|TRBJ1-4|TRBV12-3/TRBV12-4|-
TGTGCCAGCAGACCCACTAATGAAGAACTGTTTTTT
CASRPTNEELFF
>TRBD1|TRBJ2-1|TRBV20-1|-
TGCAGTGCTAGCGACTCGGGACAGGTTTCCTACAATGAGCAGTTCTTC
CSASDSGQVSYNEQFF
>-|TRBJ1-4|TRBV20-1|-
TGCAGTGCTCTGCGACAGCAAAATGAAAAACTGTTTTTT
CSALRQQNEKLFF
>TRBD2|TRBJ2-5|TRBV12-3/TRBV12-4|-
TGTGCCAGCAGTTTCCTAGCGGGGGCGGAGACCCAGTACTTC
CASSFLAGAETQYF
>-|TRBJ1-1|TRBV24-1|few
TGTGCCACCAGTGATGTAGGTCAGGGGAGCACTGAAGCTTTCTTT
CATSDVGQGSTEAFF
>-|TRBJ1-1|TRBV10-3|-
TGTGCCATCAGTGAGGGACAGACCTTGAACACTGAAGCTTTCTTT
CAISEGQTLNTEAFF
>TRBD2|TRBJ2-3|TRBV5-1|many
TGCGCCAGCAGCTCCCTAGCGGGAGGCACAGATACGCAGTATTTT
CASSSLAGGTDTQYF
>-|TRBJ2-5|TRBV4-1|-
TGCGCCAGCAGCCAAGCCATTCCAGCCGGGACCCAGTACTTC
CASSQAIPAGTQYF
>-|TRBJ2-3|TRBV21-1|-
TGTGCCAGCAGCAAAGAGGGCGAACTAAGGAGCACAGATACGCAGTATTTT
CASSKEGELRSTDTQYF
>-|TRBJ1-5|TRBV6-1|-
TGTGCCAGCAGTGGCCTGACAGCCGTGATGATTTCCCCGCATTTT
CASSGLTAVMISPHF
>TRBD2|TRBJ2-1|TRBV4-1|few
TGCGCCAGCAGCCAAGATTGGGCTAGCGGGATAGCCCGCTACAATGAGCAGTTCTTC
CASSQDWASGIARYNEQFF
>-|TRBJ2-5|TRBV2|-
TGTGCCAGCACCGGCCGTACCCCGCGCTTC
CASTGRTPRF
>-|TRBJ2-5|TRBV24-1|few
TGTGCCACCAGTCCCGGGACTACCCAGTACTTC
CATSPGTTQYF
>-|TRBJ1-2|TRBV2|-
TGTGCCAGCACCCCTTCTACGCTGGGGGGAAACTATGGCTACACCTTC
CASTPSTLGGNYGYTF
>-|TRBJ2-5|TRBV24-1|few
TGTGCCACCAGTGATAGTCAGGGGAGGACAGAGACCCAGTACTTC
CATSDSQGRTETQYF
>-|TRBJ1-6|TRBV10-3|-
TGTGCCATCAGCGCTCGTGGGGTGGGGGATTCACCCCTCCACTTT
CAISARGVGDSPLHF
>-|TRBJ2-5|TRBV20-1|-
TGCAGTGCTAGGTACAACCAAGAGACCCAGTACTTC
CSARYNQETQYF
>TRBD1|TRBJ1-5|TRBV12-3/TRBV12-4|many
TGTGCCAGCAGAGCGGACAGGGGCAATCAGCCCCAGCATTTT
CASRADRGNQPQHF
>TRBD2|TRBJ2-2|TRBV2|-
TGTGCCAGAAGATCAGCGGGACGCACGAACACCGGGGAGCTGTTTTTT
CARRSAGRTNTGELFF
>-|TRBJ1-2|TRBV24-1|few
TGTGCCACCAGTGATGGGGAGTTGCACGGCTACACCTTC
CATSDGELHGYTF
>TRBD1|TRBJ2-1|TRBV27|-
TGTGCCAGCGGCACACCCGGGACAGGGTCCTACAATGAGCAGTTCTTC
CASGTPGTGSYNEQFF
>TRBD2|TRBJ2-3|TRBV24-1|few
TGTGCCACCAGTGGGGCGGGAGAAGGAACAGATACGCAGTATTTT
CATSGAGEGTDTQYF
>TRBD2|TRBJ2-1|TRBV20-1|few
TGCAGTGCCCGGGGGACTAGCGGGGGGGTATACAATGAGCAGTTCTTC
CSARGTSGGVYNEQFF
>-|TRBJ1-1|TRBV10-3|few
TGTGCCATCAGTGAGAACAGGGACGTCACTGAAGCTTTCTTT
CAISENRDVTEAFF
>-|TRBJ2-1|TRBV5-1|many
TGCGCCAGCAGCTTGGGGCGGGACTCCTACAATGAGCAGTTCTTC
CASSLGRDSYNEQFF
>TRBD2|TRBJ2-4|TRBV7-2|-
TGTGCCAGCAGCTCCCCCTCGGGGGGGAAAAACATTCAGTACTTC
CASSSPSGGKNIQYF